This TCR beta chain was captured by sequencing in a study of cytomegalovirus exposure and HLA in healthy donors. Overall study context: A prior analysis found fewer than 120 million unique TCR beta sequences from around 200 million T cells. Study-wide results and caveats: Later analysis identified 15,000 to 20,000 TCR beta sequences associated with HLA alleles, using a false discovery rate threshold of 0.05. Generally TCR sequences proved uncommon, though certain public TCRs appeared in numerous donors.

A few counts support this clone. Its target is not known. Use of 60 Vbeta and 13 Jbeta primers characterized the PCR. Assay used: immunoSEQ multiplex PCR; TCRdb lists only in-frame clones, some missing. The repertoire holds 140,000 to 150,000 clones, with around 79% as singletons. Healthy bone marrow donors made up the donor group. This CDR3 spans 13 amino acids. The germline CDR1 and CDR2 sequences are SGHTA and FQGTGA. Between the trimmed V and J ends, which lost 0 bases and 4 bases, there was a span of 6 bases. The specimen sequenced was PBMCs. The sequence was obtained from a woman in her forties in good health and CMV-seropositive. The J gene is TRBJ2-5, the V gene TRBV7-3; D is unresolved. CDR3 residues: CASSLTIGETQYF. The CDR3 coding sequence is TGTGCCAGCAGCTTAACGATCGGAGAGACCCAGTACTTC.